These 23 T cell receptor beta chains share one sample of origin, sequenced in a study of cytomegalovirus exposure and HLA in healthy donors. Primers for the PCR totalled 60 Vbeta and 13 Jbeta. Using immunoSEQ multiplex PCR, the repertoire was profiled, and TCRdb retains in-frame clones only, with some absent. This table holds hundreds of thousands of clones, approximately 70% found once. What was sequenced was PBMCs. The receptors come from a man aged 35 to 55 in good health and CMV-seropositive.

J is TRBJ2-7 and V is TRBV5-6, with a tentative D call TRBD1 (6 bases). V lost 6 bases to trimming and J lost 6 bases, with 16 bases between them. CDR3 length: 13 amino acids. Germline loops: CDR1 SGHDT, CDR2 YYEEEE. The CDR3 loop is CASKPTGSLEQYF. The CDR3 bases are TGTGCCAGCAAGCCGACAGGCTCTCTCGAGCAGTACTTC.

The CDR3 region is CASSPRTVNTGELFF. CDR3 sequence (DNA): TGTGCCAGCTCACCTCGGACAGTCAACACCGGGGAGCTGTTTTTT. The rearrangement joins TRBV18 to TRBJ2-2, with a possible D match to TRBD1 (6 bases). The V and J ends lost 3 bases and 2 bases respectively, with 10 bases between them. Germline values: CDR1 KGHSH, CDR2 LQKENI. The CDR3 runs 15 residues. The full variable domain, with the rest looked up from reference TRBV18 and TRBJ2-2, is NAGVMQNPRHLVRRRGQEARLRCSPMKGHSHVYWYRQLPEEGLKFMVYLQKENIIDESGMPKERFSAEFPKEGPSILRIQQVVRGDSAAYFCASSPRTVNTGELFFGEGSRLTVL.

The chain uses TRBV4-1 and TRBJ2-7, with TRBD2 matching over 9 bases. The CDR3 has 17 residues. Germline trimming cut 2 bases from V and 5 bases from J; bases unmatched to any gene: 13. The germline V gene encodes CDR1 MGHRA and CDR2 YSYEKL. The CDR3 spells CASSQQMYRGTSNEQYF. In nucleotides, the CDR3 is TGCGCCAGCAGCCAACAAATGTACCGCGGGACTAGCAACGAGCAGTACTTC.

This CDR3 reads CATTIQGGNVNQPQHF. As DNA, the CDR3 is TGTGCCACCACCATTCAGGGCGGTAATGTGAATCAGCCCCAGCATTTT. The chain recombines TRBV28 with TRBJ1-5; TRBD1 is a possible D gene (5 bases). Germline CDR1 and CDR2: MDHEN and SYDVKM. V lost 10 bases and J lost 4, with 23 bases in between. The CDR3 has 16 residues.

This clone came up once. The chain combines TRBV9 with TRBJ2-1; D remains ambiguous. CDR3 length equals 13 residues. Trimming took off 3 bases at V and 4 bases at J, with 8 bases between the two ends. Per germline, CDR1 SGDLS and CDR2 YYNGEE. The CDR3 region is CASSGGSYNEQFF. In nucleotides, the CDR3 is TGTGCCAGCAGCGGCGGTTCGTACAATGAGCAGTTCTTC.

The J gene is TRBJ2-3, the V gene TRBV10-3; 11 nucleotides line up with TRBD2. This CDR3 comprises 16 residues. CDR1 is ENHRY and CDR2 is SYGVKD in the germline V gene. J was trimmed by 3 bases and V by 2 bases; bases with no gene match: 4. The CDR3 DNA reads TGTGCCATCAGTGAGGTAGCGGGGGGGCTGACAGATACGCAGTATTTT. Translating it yields CAISEVAGGLTDTQYF.

This clone was found a few times. J is TRBJ1-2 and V is TRBV11-2; D gene uncertain. CDR3 length: 12 residues. The V end lost 4 bases, the J end lost 5 bases, and 8 bases lay between the germline ends. In germline, CDR1 is SGHAT, CDR2 FQNNGV. The CDR3 region is CASSSIQYGYTF. The CDR3 DNA follows: TGTGCCAGCAGCTCCATCCAGTATGGCTACACCTTC.

In regard to this clone: Mismatch with germline at one junction end may stem from a read error. In DNA, the CDR3 is TGTGCCAGCAGCTTTCGCTGGGCAGGGTTGGTCTTC. This gives the protein CASSFRWAGLVF. The V call is TRBV11-1, the J call TRBJ2-1, with TRBD1 as a possible D gene (5 bases). The CDR3 is made up of 12 amino acids. Looked up from germline, CDR1 is SGHAT and CDR2 is FQDESV (reference sequence).

The chain has TRBV6-5 and TRBJ1-1, with TRBD1 identical over 9 bases. Germline CDR1 reads MNHEY; CDR2 reads SVGAGI. Trimming at V came to 6 bases and at J to 7 bases, leaving 6 bases not matched to a gene. The CDR3 spans 13 residues. Written as DNA, the CDR3 is TGTGCCAGCAGCCGTACAGGGGGCGGTGAAGCTTTCTTT. Protein product: CASSRTGGGEAFF.

A remark on this clone: The identical CDR3 is also encoded by other nucleotide sequences in the sample. This sequence joins TRBV4-2 and TRBJ2-1, with D perhaps TRBD1 (6 bases). The CDR3 sequence is 15 residues long. Germline loops: CDR1 LGHNA, CDR2 YNFKEQ. V lost 0 bases and J 1 base, leaving 7 bases between the germline ends. CDR3: CASSQEQGSYNEQFF. The CDR3 coding sequence is TGTGCCAGCAGCCAAGAACAGGGTTCCTACAATGAGCAGTTCTTC.

This clone is a singleton in its sample. The chain uses TRBV6-1 and TRBJ2-1; D not resolved. The germline V and J ends were trimmed by 7 bases and 4 bases, with 11 bases remaining between them. Germline CDR1 MNHNS, CDR2 SASEGT. The CDR3 runs to 13 residues. The CDR3 spells CASMFAGYNEQFF. As DNA, the CDR3 is TGTGCCAGCATGTTTGCCGGTTACAATGAGCAGTTCTTC.

This chain links TRBV4-2 with TRBJ1-4, with 9 bases aligning to TRBD1. Germline V lookup: CDR1 LGHNA, CDR2 YNFKEQ. There are 15 residues in the CDR3. V trimming: 3 bases; J trimming: 10 bases; junction bases outside the gene matches: 9. CDR3 residues: CASSQGQGLERKLFF. The CDR3 DNA follows: TGTGCCAGCAGCCAGGGACAGGGTTTAGAGAGAAAACTGTTTTTT.

This chain joins TRBV13 and TRBJ1-2; 9 bases align to TRBD1. V dropped 4 bases and J dropped 4; count of bases not matched to a gene: 4. CDR1 and CDR2 from the germline V gene are PRHDT and FYEKMQ (reference sequence). CDR3 length: 14 residues. CDR3 DNA: TGTGCCAGCAGCTCGGGACAGGGCGGCTATGGCTACACCTTC. As protein: CASSSGQGGYGYTF.

This clone was seen a handful of times. CDR3 nucleotide sequence: TGTGCCAGCAGTTTTGCCGGGTTTGCCCGTTACAATGAGCAGTTCTTC. Translation gives CASSFAGFARYNEQFF. The rearrangement joins TRBV27 to TRBJ2-1, with D unresolved. The CDR3 sequence is 16 residues long. Germline V gene data show CDR1 as MNHEY and CDR2 as SMNVEV (reference sequence). The V and J ends lost 3 bases and 4 bases respectively, with 16 bases between them.

This chain links TRBV19 with TRBJ1-1, with D possibly TRBD1 on 5 matching bases. Trimming cost V 7 bases and J 5 bases, with 8 bases left between them. The germline V gene encodes CDR1 LNHDA and CDR2 SQIVND (reference sequence). This CDR3 has 11 amino acids. CDR3 in DNA: TGTGCCAGTATGGGGGGAACTGAAGCTTTCTTT. Translation: CASMGGTEAFF. The variable domain in full, completed from reference TRBV19 and TRBJ1-1, reads DGGITQSPKYLFRKEGQNVTLSCEQNLNHDAMYWYRQDPGQGLRLIYYSQIVNDFQKGDIAEGYSVSREKKESFPLTVTSAQKNPTAFYLCASMGGTEAFFGQGTRLTVV.

The J gene is TRBJ2-3, the V gene TRBV7-2; 7 nucleotides line up with TRBD1. The CDR3 runs 15 residues. J lost 2 bases, V lost 4 bases, and 6 bases had no gene match. The germline V gene has CDR1 SGHTA and CDR2 FQGNSA. In nucleotides, the CDR3 is TGTGCCAGCAGCTCTTGGACAGGACTCACAGATACGCAGTATTTT. Encoded protein: CASSSWTGLTDTQYF.

This clone was seen only a few times. The V and J genes are TRBV5-4 and TRBJ2-7; TRBD2 aligns across 7 bases. V lost 2 bases to trimming and J lost 5 bases; unmatched junction nucleotides: 13. This CDR3 has 16 residues. CDR1 and CDR2 from the germline V gene are SGHNT and YYREEE (reference sequence). CDR3 amino acids: CASSFGGGILPDEQYF. In nucleotides, the CDR3 is TGTGCCAGCAGCTTTGGGGGGGGAATTCTCCCGGACGAGCAGTACTTC.

The chain carries TRBV7-2 and TRBJ2-1; 11 nucleotides match TRBD2. The length of the CDR3 is 15 residues. V gave up 3 bases and J gave up 9 bases; unmatched junction bases: 7. Germline CDR1 SGHTA, CDR2 FQGNSA. The CDR3 spells CASSFRLAGLGEQFF. The CDR3 DNA is TGTGCCAGCAGCTTCCGACTAGCGGGGTTAGGTGAGCAGTTCTTC. Based on the CDR3 plus reference TRBV7-2 and TRBJ2-1, the full variable domain is GAGVSQSPSNKVTEKGKDVELRCDPISGHTALYWYRQSLGQGLEFLIYFQGNSAPDKSGLPSDRFSAERTGGSVSTLTIQRTQQEDSAVYLCASSFRLAGLGEQFFGPGTRLTVL.

The chain recombines TRBV28 with TRBJ1-2, with 7 bases fitting TRBD1. There are 12 residues in the CDR3. The germline V gene encodes CDR1 MDHEN and CDR2 SYDVKM. V shed 6 bases and J 5 bases; nucleotides not matched to a gene: 3. CDR3 protein: CASRLGQYGYTF. The CDR3 region has the DNA TGTGCCAGCAGATTGGGACAGTATGGCTACACCTTC.

The chain uses TRBV7-2 and TRBJ1-1; 7 bases line up with TRBD1. Germline V gives CDR1 SGHTA, CDR2 FQGNSA. J was trimmed by 1 base and V by 3 bases; bases with no gene match: 5. The CDR3 extends over 15 amino acids. CDR3 in DNA: TGTGCCAGCAGCTTTAGACAGGGAGAGAACACTGAAGCTTTCTTT. It specifies CASSFRQGENTEAFF. The full variable domain, its missing parts supplied by reference TRBV7-2 and TRBJ1-1, is GAGVSQSPSNKVTEKGKDVELRCDPISGHTALYWYRQSLGQGLEFLIYFQGNSAPDKSGLPSDRFSAERTGGSVSTLTIQRTQQEDSAVYLCASSFRQGENTEAFFGQGTRLTVV.

The chain has TRBV5-1 and TRBJ2-7; D remains unclear. Looked up from germline, CDR1 is SGHRS and CDR2 is YFSETQ. This CDR3 spans 14 amino acids. V was trimmed by 1 base and J by 4 bases, leaving 12 bases between them. CDR3 DNA sequence: TGCGCCAGCAGCTTGCACGGTGAGGTGTACGAGCAGTACTTC. Translation: CASSLHGEVYEQYF.

This chain links TRBV9 with TRBJ1-1; D is perhaps TRBD1 (6 bases). The length of the CDR3 is 14 residues. Germline lookup yields CDR1 SGDLS and CDR2 YYNGEE. V was shortened by 4 bases and J by 1 base, with 11 bases between the two germline ends. CDR3 region: CASSKQTGNTEAFF. In DNA form, the CDR3 reads TGTGCCAGCAGCAAACAGACAGGGAACACTGAAGCTTTCTTT.

This chain joins TRBV2 and TRBJ2-7; a weak D match, TRBD1 (6 bases). This CDR3 has 14 amino acids. From germline, CDR1 is SNHLY and CDR2 FYNNEI. The ends were cut back, 1 base at V and 3 bases at J, with 10 bases in the middle. CDR3 DNA sequence: TGTGCCAGCAGTGAAGGGGGGCCCGGCTACGAGCAGTACTTC. This sequence encodes CASSEGGPGYEQYF.